A single sample is the source of the 18 T cell receptor beta chains below, sequenced in a study of T cell responses to AZD1222 COVID-19 vaccine. The repertoire was sequenced with immunoSEQ multiplex PCR; TCRdb's copy has only in-frame clones and lacks some. Among roughly 170,000 clones listed, roughly 94% were seen once. Sample: peripheral blood, taken 28 days after the second AZD1222 dose. All receptors derive from an adult who received the AZD1222 COVID-19 vaccine.

The chain carries TRBV15 and TRBJ2-2; D is ambiguous. Looked up from germline, CDR1 is LNHNV and CDR2 is YYDKDF (reference sequence). The CDR3 runs 13 residues. V was cut by 1 base and J by 6 bases, with 6 bases left in between. The CDR3 here is CATSRVQAGELFF. CDR3 coding DNA: TGTGCCACCAGCAGAGTTCAGGCCGGGGAGCTGTTTTTT. The complete variable domain, with remaining parts taken from reference TRBV15 and TRBJ2-2, reads DAMVIQNPRYQVTQFGKPVTLSCSQTLNHNVMYWYQQKSSQAPKLLFHYYDKDFNNEADTPDNFQSRRPNTSFCFLDIRSPGLGDTAMYLCATSRVQAGELFFGEGSRLTVL.

The chain recombines TRBV7-3 with TRBJ1-2; D might be TRBD1 (5 bases). Germline loops: CDR1 SGHTA, CDR2 FQGTGA. Trimming took 3 bases from V and 5 from J, leaving 13 bases between them. This CDR3 has 14 residues. The CDR3 reads CASSLGPSGYGYTF. The CDR3 DNA reads as TGTGCCAGCAGCTTGGGGCCTTCAGGGTATGGCTACACCTTC.

The chain combines TRBV19 with TRBJ1-1; D is unresolved. Trimming removed 0 bases at V and 4 bases at J, with 12 bases between. The CDR3 is 15 amino acids. Germline lookup yields CDR1 LNHDA and CDR2 SQIVND (reference sequence). The CDR3 DNA reads TGTGCCAGTAGTATAGAGGGCTCAACTCCCACTGAAGCTTTCTTT. It codes for CASSIEGSTPTEAFF.

Note on this clone: The germline gene is not matched at one end of the junction; a read error may be the cause. The chain joins TRBV6-5 to TRBJ2-4; D is undetermined. Germline V gene lookup returns CDR1 MNHEY and CDR2 SVGAGI. The CDR3 consists of 16 residues. The CDR3 DNA reads TGTGCCAGCAGTTACTCCGGAATCTCAAACAAAGACATTCAGTACTTC. Residues: CASSYSGISNKDIQYF.

The chain recombines TRBV20-1 with TRBJ1-4; D remains ambiguous. Germline-derived CDR1 and CDR2 are DFQATT and SNEGSKA (reference sequence). V dropped 3 bases and J dropped 1 base, with 12 bases sitting between them. The CDR3 spans 15 residues. In DNA form, the CDR3 reads TGCAGTGCTAGTGCTAGTCATCAAACTAATGAAAAACTGTTTTTT. Protein: CSASASHQTNEKLFF.

The V call is TRBV5-1, the J call TRBJ1-1; no reliable D call. CDR1 and CDR2 from the germline V gene are SGHRS and YFSETQ. The CDR3 length is 15 residues. The ends were cut back, 5 bases at V and 1 base at J, with 15 bases in the middle. In nucleotides, the CDR3 is TGCGCCAGCAGACCAGTGGACGGGAAGAACACTGAAGCTTTCTTT. This sequence encodes CASRPVDGKNTEAFF.

The genes are TRBV3-1 (or the pseudogene TRBV3-2) and TRBJ2-2, with D tentatively TRBD2 (6 bases). V lost 5 bases, J lost 5 bases, and 12 bases lay in between. The CDR3 is 14 residues long. Germline CDR1 reads LGHDT; CDR2 reads YNNKEL (reference sequence). In DNA, the CDR3 is TGTGCCAGCAGCGCGGGACCGAGAACCGGGGAGCTGTTTTTT. This codes for CASSAGPRTGELFF.

This sequence joins TRBV6-6 and TRBJ1-2; D is unresolved. This CDR3 spans 13 amino acids. V gave up 2 bases and J gave up 5 bases, with 9 bases separating them. From germline, CDR1 is MNHNY and CDR2 SVGAGI (reference sequence). The CDR3 protein is CASSYGVRYGYTF. The CDR3 DNA reads TGTGCCAGCAGTTACGGGGTTCGTTATGGCTACACCTTC.

This chain connects TRBV18 to TRBJ1-4; TRBD1 might be the D (6 bases). V was cut by 4 bases and J by 2 bases, with 14 bases left in between. The CDR3 consists of 16 residues. Germline-derived CDR1 and CDR2 are KGHSH and LQKENI. DNA of the CDR3: TGTGCCAGCTCACAAACAGGGTTTCGGACTAATGAAAAACTGTTTTTT. The encoded protein is CASSQTGFRTNEKLFF.

The rearrangement links TRBV6-6 to TRBJ2-7; the D is unclear. The CDR3 covers 14 residues. Germline V lookup: CDR1 MNHNY, CDR2 SVGAGI (reference sequence). V lost 0 bases and J 4 bases, leaving 10 bases between the germline ends. CDR3 DNA: TGTGCCAGCAGTTACTCATATACTGAGTACGAGCAGTACTTC. Translating gives CASSYSYTEYEQYF.

The V call is TRBV5-5, the J call TRBJ1-2; D is ambiguous. V lost 0 bases and J lost 1, with 1 base in between. Looked up from germline, CDR1 is SGHKS and CDR2 is YYEKEE (reference sequence). The CDR3 extends over 12 amino acids. CDR3 residues: CASSLDNYGYTF. CDR3 sequence (DNA): TGTGCCAGCAGCTTGGATAACTATGGCTACACCTTC.

This clone was seen just once. The gene calls are TRBV6-6 and TRBJ1-1; D gene uncertain. Germline V gene sequence: CDR1 MNHNY, CDR2 SVGAGI (reference sequence). The CDR3 is made up of 13 amino acids. Trimming removed 0 bases at V and 0 bases at J, with 2 bases between. DNA of the CDR3: TGTGCCAGCAGTTACTCTATGAACACTGAAGCTTTCTTT. Its translation is CASSYSMNTEAFF.

The rearrangement links TRBV6-2 or TRBV6-3 to TRBJ2-1; 11 bases match TRBD2. J was trimmed by 6 bases and V by 6 bases; bases with no gene match: 13. Per the germline V gene, CDR1 is MNHEY and CDR2 is SVGEGT. The CDR3 runs 17 residues. The CDR3 sequence: CASSHEKLAGVGNEQFF. The CDR3 coding sequence is TGTGCCAGCAGCCACGAAAAACTAGCGGGAGTTGGCAATGAGCAGTTCTTC.

J is TRBJ1-1 and V is TRBV28, with D possibly matching TRBD1 (6 bases). V lost 1 base and J 0 bases, leaving 9 bases between the germline ends. This CDR3 region has 15 residues. Germline assignment: CDR1 MDHEN and CDR2 SYDVKM. The DNA for the CDR3 is TGTGCCAGCAGTTTATCTGCAGGGGTGAACACTGAAGCTTTCTTT. Protein product: CASSLSAGVNTEAFF.

This chain links TRBV5-1 with TRBJ1-1; D is ambiguous. The CDR3 is 15 residues long. Germline CDR1 SGHRS, CDR2 YFSETQ. Trimming stripped 0 bases from V and 1 base from J, with 10 bases between. The CDR3 bases are TGCGCCAGCAGCTTGGCTCCAGCTTCGAACACTGAAGCTTTCTTT. Its translation is CASSLAPASNTEAFF.

The genes are TRBV4-3 and TRBJ1-1; 8 bases are a match to TRBD1. J lost 6 bases, V lost 0 bases, and 6 bases had no gene match. The CDR3 is made up of 15 amino acids. Germline V CDR1 and CDR2: LGHNA, YSLEER. The CDR3 nucleotides read TGCGCCAGCAGCCAAGACCCGACAGGGGTTTCTGAAGCTTTCTTT. It encodes CASSQDPTGVSEAFF.

The chain couples TRBV2 to TRBJ2-4, with unresolved D. V was shortened by 8 bases and J by 4 bases, with 15 bases between the two germline ends. The CDR3 extends over 14 amino acids. CDR1 SNHLY and CDR2 FYNNEI come from the germline V gene. CDR3 amino acids: CASGPEIKKNIQYF. The CDR3 DNA follows: TGTGCCAGCGGGCCGGAGATTAAGAAAAACATTCAGTACTTC.

The chain joins TRBV2 to TRBJ1-5; the D gene is possibly TRBD1 (6 bases). V lost 10 bases to trimming and J lost 4 bases, with 17 bases between them. Germline-derived CDR1 and CDR2 are SNHLY and FYNNEI. CDR3 length: 14 residues. The CDR3 bases are TGTGCCACCATGGGGAGACAGGAGAATCAGCCCCAGCATTTT. This encodes CATMGRQENQPQHF.